This paragraph covers one T cell receptor beta chain sequence. Its antigen is as yet unknown. Once extracted for a subset, genomic DNA was divided evenly among several immunoSEQ plates. Sequencing was performed with immunoSEQ multiplex PCR; in TCRdb, only in-frame clones are kept and a portion is missing. The top ten clones hold about 0.41% of a sample with roughly 2.2 million clones, roughly 90% of them seen once. This sample was taken from a study of shared clonotypes between healthy human individuals. As for the study in general: Per-donor plates numbered three CD4 naive, three CD4 memory, two CD8 naive and one CD8 memory. Regarding the study as a whole: Shared across four donors were around 5% of the naive CD4 clonotypes. Since donors were few, the genetic and exposure-history diversity represented was limited.

V was shortened by 5 bases and J by 8 bases, with 9 bases between the two germline ends. The V gene's germline CDR1 is MDHEN and CDR2 SYDVKM. The CDR3 spans 11 residues. The source of this sequence is a young man in good health. Some clones in this sample may be carry-over from other donors' samples. Sequencing was carried out using naive CD4+ T cells from PBMCs. The subset: CD45RA+ positively selected. The chain links TRBV28 to TRBJ1-2; D remains unclear. CDR3 residues: CASSTTRGYTF. The DNA of the CDR3 is TGTGCCAGCAGTACTACTAGGGGCTACACCTTC.